A selection of T cell receptor beta chains follows, all from one sample in a study of neurological immune-mediated disorders. TCRdb used MiXCR to reprocess the 5' RACE reads, holding one entry per CDR3 protein. Among about 59,000 distinct CDR3 sequences listed, 24% were seen once. What was sequenced was PBMCs. The receptor source for this set is a man aged 55-75 years with HTLV-1-associated myelopathy (HAM/TSP). CDR3s include the opening cysteine and the closing phenylalanine or tryptophan. Clone size is given for some rows only: seen once, a few or many times, or a class if the clone is expanded.

clone size | J gene | V gene | CDR3 protein
many | TRBJ2-2 | TRBV12-3/TRBV12-4 | CASSLGQGATGELFF
many | TRBJ2-7 | TRBV7-9 | CASSLAQGTSEQYF
once | TRBJ2-2 | TRBV3-1 | CASRQPLMGELFF
- | TRBJ2-7 | TRBV20-1 | CSARGPGGFYEQYF
many | TRBJ1-6 | TRBV6-5 | CASRDRAMLGSPLHF
many | TRBJ1-1 | TRBV5-1 | CASSSGRSAWDTEAFF
many | TRBJ2-3 | TRBV20-1 | CSARTSGSGVLGTDTQYF
many | TRBJ2-2 | TRBV20-1 | CSARPGGVPTGELFF
few | TRBJ2-3 | TRBV12-3/TRBV12-4 | CASSLRGRSTDTQYF
many | TRBJ2-3 | TRBV6-5 | CASSYSLGGIGTDTQYF
many | TRBJ2-7 | TRBV28 | CASSLIGQNPGEQYF
many | TRBJ1-5 | TRBV5-1 | CTSGGTGYSNQPQHF
many | TRBJ2-1 | TRBV5-1 | CASSFRTPSGPNNEQFF
many | TRBJ2-1 | TRBV19 | CASTLDRVWGFF
many | TRBJ2-3 | TRBV29-1 | CSVEGIQGDSTDTQYF
many | TRBJ1-2 | TRBV20-1 | CSARDSTGGYGYTF
many | TRBJ1-4 | TRBV7-2 | CASSHQGATNEKLFF
few | TRBJ2-3 | TRBV20-1 | CSARTGGSTDTQYF
many | TRBJ2-4 | TRBV5-1 | CASSTASDLDIQYF
many | TRBJ2-3 | TRBV6-5 | CASIGPSTDTQYF
many | TRBJ2-2 | TRBV5-1 | CASSLAEIPNTGELFF
many | TRBJ2-3 | TRBV18 | CASSTGVDTQYF
many | TRBJ2-5 | TRBV20-1 | CSAALPRYLAGGLLETQYF
- | TRBJ2-3 | TRBV4-1 | CASSRGPGAPRDTQYF
many | TRBJ1-1 | TRBV12-3/TRBV12-4 | CASSPNLGGNTEAFF
- | TRBJ2-7 | TRBV4-1 | CASSLSLGTGGYEQYF
many | TRBJ1-1 | TRBV5-5 | CASSLDQNTEAFF
many | TRBJ2-3 | TRBV10-1 | CASLYDTSTDTQYF
many | TRBJ2-5 | TRBV10-3 | CAISDPAEGETQYF
many | TRBJ2-3 | TRBV4-1 | CASSQGVAGSSTDTQYF
many | TRBJ2-2 | TRBV7-3 | CASSLTAGGASGELFF
many | TRBJ2-7 | TRBV5-1 | CASSLAVSVEEQYF
many | TRBJ1-2 | TRBV6-6 | CASSPNRQGADGYTF
few | TRBJ2-5 | TRBV20-1 | CSASPRTSRQETQYF
- | TRBJ2-1 | TRBV20-1 | CSVRDSSYNEQFF
many | TRBJ2-1 | TRBV7-2 | CASSKQEYEQFF
many | TRBJ1-1 | TRBV12-3/TRBV12-4 | CASSLGQGNTEAFF
- | TRBJ2-1 | TRBV29-1 | CSVPLAGPYNEQFF
many | TRBJ1-4 | TRBV9 | CASSLTQNNEKLFF
many | TRBJ2-5 | TRBV7-9 | CATESGRETQYF
- | TRBJ2-3 | TRBV5-1 | CASSLTGQGLNTDTQYF
- | TRBJ2-1 | TRBV18 | CASSPNSGQAYNEQFF
many | TRBJ2-7 | TRBV24-1 | CATSDGDEQYF
few | TRBJ2-2 | TRBV20-1 | CSARAPGTGELFF
many | TRBJ2-3 | TRBV20-1 | CSARWTPDTQYF
many | TRBJ1-1 | TRBV5-1 | CASSRGEANTEAFF
many | TRBJ2-1 | TRBV5-1 | CARDREDEQFF
- | TRBJ1-2 | TRBV11-2 | CASSLQCALVYTF
medium-sized | TRBJ2-1 | TRBV4-1 | CASSGPTGGTYNEQFF